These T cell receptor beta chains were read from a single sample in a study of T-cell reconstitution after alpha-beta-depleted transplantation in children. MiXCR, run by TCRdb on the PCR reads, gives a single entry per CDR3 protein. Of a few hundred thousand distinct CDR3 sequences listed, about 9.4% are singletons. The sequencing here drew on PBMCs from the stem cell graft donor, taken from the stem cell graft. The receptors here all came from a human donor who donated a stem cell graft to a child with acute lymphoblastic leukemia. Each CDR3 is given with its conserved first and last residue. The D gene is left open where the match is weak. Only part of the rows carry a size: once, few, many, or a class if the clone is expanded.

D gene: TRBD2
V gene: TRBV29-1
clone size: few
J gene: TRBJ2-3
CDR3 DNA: TGCAGCGTTGGGGCCGGACTAGCGGTTAACAGAGAGAGCACAGATACGCAGTATTTT
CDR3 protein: CSVGAGLAVNRESTDTQYF

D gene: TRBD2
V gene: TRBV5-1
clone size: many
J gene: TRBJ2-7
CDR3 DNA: TGCGCCAGCAGCTTGGGTAGCGGGAACGAGCAGTACTTC
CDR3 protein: CASSLGSGNEQYF

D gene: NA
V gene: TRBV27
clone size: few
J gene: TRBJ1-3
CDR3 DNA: TGTGCCAGCAGTTCATCGACAGGATACTCTGGAAACACCATATATTTT
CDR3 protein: CASSSSTGYSGNTIYF

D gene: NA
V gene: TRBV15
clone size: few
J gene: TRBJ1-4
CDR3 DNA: TGTGCCACCAGCGAGGGGGACGCTAATGAAAAACTGTTTTTT
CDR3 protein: CATSEGDANEKLFF

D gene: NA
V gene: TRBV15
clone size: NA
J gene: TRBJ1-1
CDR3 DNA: TGTGCCACCAGCTTGGTTGGGAACACTGAAGCTTTCTTT
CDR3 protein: CATSLVGNTEAFF

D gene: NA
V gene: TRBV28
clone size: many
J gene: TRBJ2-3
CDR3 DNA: TGTGCCAGCAGTTTATTCCAGAACACAGATACGCAGTATTTT
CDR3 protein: CASSLFQNTDTQYF

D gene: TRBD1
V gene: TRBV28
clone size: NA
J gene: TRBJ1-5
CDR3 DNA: TGTGCCAGCAGTTTTCTGACAGGGATGAATCAGCCCCAGCATTTT
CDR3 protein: CASSFLTGMNQPQHF

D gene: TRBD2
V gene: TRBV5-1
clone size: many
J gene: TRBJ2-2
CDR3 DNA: TGCGCCAGCAGCTTTGGACTAGCGGGATCCGGGGAGCTGTTTTTT
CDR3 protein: CASSFGLAGSGELFF

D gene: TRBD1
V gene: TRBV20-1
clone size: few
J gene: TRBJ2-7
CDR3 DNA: TGCAGTGCTAGGTGGCCACAGGGGAACGAGCAGTACTTC
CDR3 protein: CSARWPQGNEQYF

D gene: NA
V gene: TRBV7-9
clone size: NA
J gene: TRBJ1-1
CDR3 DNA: TGTGCCAGCAGCTCAGCGGGACAAAAAGACACTGAAGCTTTCTTT
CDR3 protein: CASSSAGQKDTEAFF

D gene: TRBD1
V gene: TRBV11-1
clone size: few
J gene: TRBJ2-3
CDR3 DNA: TGTGCCAGCAGCTTAGATATGGCGACAGGGGCTGAGCCAGATACGCAGTATTTT
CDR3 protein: CASSLDMATGAEPDTQYF

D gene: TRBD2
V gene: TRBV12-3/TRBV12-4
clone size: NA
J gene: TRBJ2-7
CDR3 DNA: TGTGCCAGCAGTCCTGGGACTAGCGGGACCAGCTACGAGCAGTACTTC
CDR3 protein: CASSPGTSGTSYEQYF

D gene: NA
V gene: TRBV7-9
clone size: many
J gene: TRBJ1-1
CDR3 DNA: TGTGCCAGCAGCTCCAACCTAGTGGAAGCTTTCTTT
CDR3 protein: CASSSNLVEAFF

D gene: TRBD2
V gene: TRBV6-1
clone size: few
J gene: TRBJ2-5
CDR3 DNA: TGTGCCAGCAGTCGAACTAGCGGGAGCCAAGAGACCCAGTACTTC
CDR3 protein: CASSRTSGSQETQYF

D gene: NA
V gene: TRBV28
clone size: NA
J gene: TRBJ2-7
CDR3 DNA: TGTGCCGCCTCCTTTAGCGGTCGCTCCTACGAGCAGTACTTC
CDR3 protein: CAASFSGRSYEQYF

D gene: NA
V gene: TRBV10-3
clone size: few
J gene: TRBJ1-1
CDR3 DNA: TGTGCCATCAGTGAGTCTGAGGGGGATACTGAAGCTTTCTTT
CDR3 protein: CAISESEGDTEAFF

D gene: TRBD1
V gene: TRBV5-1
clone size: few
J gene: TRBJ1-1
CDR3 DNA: TGCGCCAGCAGCTTCGTTGGGACAGCGAACACTGAAGCTTTCTTT
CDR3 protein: CASSFVGTANTEAFF

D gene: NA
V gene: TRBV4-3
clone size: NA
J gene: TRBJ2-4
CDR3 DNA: TGCGCCAGCAGCCAAGATCCATGGGCCGCGGTCGCTGCGGCCAAAAACATTCAGTACTTC
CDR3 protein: CASSQDPWAAVAAAKNIQYF

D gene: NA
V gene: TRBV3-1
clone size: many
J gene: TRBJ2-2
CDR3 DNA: TGTGCCAGCAGCCAAGAGGGGACCGGGGAGCTGTTTTTT
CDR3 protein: CASSQEGTGELFF

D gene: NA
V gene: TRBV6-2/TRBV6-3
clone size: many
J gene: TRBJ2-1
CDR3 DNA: TGTGCCAGCGGAGACTTGGGACAACTCGATGAGCAGTTCTTC
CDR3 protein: CASGDLGQLDEQFF

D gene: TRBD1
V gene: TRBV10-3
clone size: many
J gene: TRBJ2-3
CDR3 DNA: TGTGCCATCAGTGATCGGGGACAGGGCGTAGATACGCAGTATTTT
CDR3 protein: CAISDRGQGVDTQYF

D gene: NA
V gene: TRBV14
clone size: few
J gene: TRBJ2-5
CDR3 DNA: TGTGCCAGCAGCCAAGGAGGGGGTCTAGTGACCCAGTACTTC
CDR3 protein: CASSQGGGLVTQYF

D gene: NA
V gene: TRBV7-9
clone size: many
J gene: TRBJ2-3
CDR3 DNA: TGTGCCAGCAGCGTCATGGGTCACAAAGGGAATACGCAGTATTTT
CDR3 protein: CASSVMGHKGNTQYF

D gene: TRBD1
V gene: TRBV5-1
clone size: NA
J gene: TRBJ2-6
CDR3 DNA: TGCGCCAGCAGCCCTGGACAGGGGGCATCTGGGGCCAACGTCCTGACTTTC
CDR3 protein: CASSPGQGASGANVLTF

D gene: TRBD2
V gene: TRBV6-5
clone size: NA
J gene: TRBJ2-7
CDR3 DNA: TGTGCCAGCAGTTACTCGGGACTAGCCTACGAGCAGTACTTC
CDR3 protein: CASSYSGLAYEQYF

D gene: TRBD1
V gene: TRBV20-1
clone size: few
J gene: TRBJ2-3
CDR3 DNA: TGCAGTGCTAGAGTTATAAAACCGGGACAGGGGATCACAGATACGCAGTATTTT
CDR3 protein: CSARVIKPGQGITDTQYF

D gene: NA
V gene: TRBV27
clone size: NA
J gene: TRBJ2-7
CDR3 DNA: TGTGCCAGCAGTTTTTGGGGCGGAGCCGAGCAGTACTTC
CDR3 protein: CASSFWGGAEQYF

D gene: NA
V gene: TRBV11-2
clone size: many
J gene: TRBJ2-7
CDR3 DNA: TGTGCCAGCAGCTTACAGGGGAGGTACGAGCAGTACTTC
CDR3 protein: CASSLQGRYEQYF

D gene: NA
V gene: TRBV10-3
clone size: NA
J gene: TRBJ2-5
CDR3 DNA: TGTGCCATCAGTGAGTCTAGTGGAGACACGTTACAAGAGACCCAGTACTTC
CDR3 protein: CAISESSGDTLQETQYF

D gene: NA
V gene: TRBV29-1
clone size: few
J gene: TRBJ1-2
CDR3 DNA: TGCAGCGTTGACCCCAACAGGGCAGATAACTATGGCTACACCTTC
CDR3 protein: CSVDPNRADNYGYTF

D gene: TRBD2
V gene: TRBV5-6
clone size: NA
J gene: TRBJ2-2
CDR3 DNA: TGTGCCAGCAGCTTGGGACTAGCGGGCTTTACCGGGGAGCTGTTTTTT
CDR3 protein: CASSLGLAGFTGELFF

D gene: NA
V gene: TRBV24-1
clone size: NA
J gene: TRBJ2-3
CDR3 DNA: TGTGCCACACCTGCCGGGACAGATACGCAGTATTTT
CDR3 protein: CATPAGTDTQYF

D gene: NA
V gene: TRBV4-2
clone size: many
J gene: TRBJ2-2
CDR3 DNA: TGTGCCAGCAGCCAAGTGAACAGGGCGAACACCGGGGAGCTGTTTTTT
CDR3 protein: CASSQVNRANTGELFF

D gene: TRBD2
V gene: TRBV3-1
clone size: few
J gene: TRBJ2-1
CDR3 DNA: TGTGCCAGCAGCCAAGATCGGACTAGCGGTTATTACAATGAGCAGTTCTTC
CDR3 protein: CASSQDRTSGYYNEQFF

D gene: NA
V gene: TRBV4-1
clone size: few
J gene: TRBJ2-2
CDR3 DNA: TGCGCCAGCAGCCAAGGGAGCCTTCCCGGGGAGCTGTTTTTT
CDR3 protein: CASSQGSLPGELFF

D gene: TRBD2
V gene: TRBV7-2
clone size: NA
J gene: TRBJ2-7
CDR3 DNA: TGTGCCAGCAGACCTAGCGGGTCGACCTACGAGCAGTACTTC
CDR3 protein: CASRPSGSTYEQYF

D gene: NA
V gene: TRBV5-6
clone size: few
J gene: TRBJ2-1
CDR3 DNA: TGTGCCAGCAGCTCACGCGAGACGGGACGTTCGAACTACAATGAGCAGTTCTTC
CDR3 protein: CASSSRETGRSNYNEQFF

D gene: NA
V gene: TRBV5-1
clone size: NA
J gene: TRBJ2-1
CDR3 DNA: TGCGCCAGCAGCTTGGACGGGGGAGTGACCTACAATGAGCAGTTCTTC
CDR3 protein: CASSLDGGVTYNEQFF

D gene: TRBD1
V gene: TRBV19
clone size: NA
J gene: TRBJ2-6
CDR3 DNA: TGTGCCAGTAGGTCGGGACAGTTCTCTGGGGCCAACGTCCTGACTTTC
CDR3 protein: CASRSGQFSGANVLTF

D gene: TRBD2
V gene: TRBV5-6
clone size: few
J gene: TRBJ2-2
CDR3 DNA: TGTGCCAGCAGCTCAGGACTAGCGGGAGAGAGGGGCACCGGGGAGCTGTTTTTT
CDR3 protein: CASSSGLAGERGTGELFF

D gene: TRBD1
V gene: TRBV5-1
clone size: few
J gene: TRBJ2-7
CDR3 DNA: TGCGCCAGCAGCGTGGGACAGGGTAATGGCGGGCAGTACTTC
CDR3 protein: CASSVGQGNGGQYF